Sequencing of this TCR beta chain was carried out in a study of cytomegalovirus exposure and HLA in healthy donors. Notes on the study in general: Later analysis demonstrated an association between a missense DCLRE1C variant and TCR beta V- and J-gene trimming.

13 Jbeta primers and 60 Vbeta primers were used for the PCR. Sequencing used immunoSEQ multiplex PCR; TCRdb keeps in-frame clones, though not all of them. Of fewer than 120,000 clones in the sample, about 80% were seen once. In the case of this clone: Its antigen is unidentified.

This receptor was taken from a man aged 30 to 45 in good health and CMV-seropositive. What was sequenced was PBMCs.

The CDR3 region is CASSPAGSSYNSPLHF. DNA of the CDR3: TGTGCCAGCAGCCCCGCCGGGAGCTCCTATAATTCACCCCTCCACTTT. J is TRBJ1-6 and V is TRBV5-6; D not certain. This CDR3 has 16 amino acids. Trimming took off 4 bases at V and 0 bases at J, with 11 bases between the two ends. The germline gives CDR1 SGHDT, CDR2 YYEEEE.